This TCR beta chain was observed in a study of beta chain features in type 1 diabetes. This clone has a single count. Antigen specificity is unknown. The junction differs from germline at one of its ends, possibly a read error. Of the isolated RNA, all was reverse transcribed, and so the sequenced material was expressed TCRB transcripts. Assay: immunoSEQ multiplex PCR; the TCRdb copy retains only in-frame clones and omits some. Counted here are roughly 400,000 clones, 9.6% occurring once; the ten biggest clones make up about 0.6%. Germline V gene sequence: CDR1 SNHLY, CDR2 FYNNEI. The CDR3 is made up of 12 amino acids. Study findings and constraints: Among all four CD4+ subsets, Type 1 diabetes patients had TCRB CDR3s that were moderately but significantly shorter.

The material sequenced was central memory CD4+ T cells from blood. The J gene is TRBJ1-2, the V gene TRBV2; D possibly corresponds to TRBD1 (5 bases). The sequence derives from a man aged 25-40 years with type 1 diabetes. The CDR3 loop reads CASSGTLYGHTF. Written as DNA, the CDR3 is TGTGCCAGCAGTGGGACACTCTATGGCCACACCTTC.